The T cell receptor (beta chain) described here comes from a study of blood T cell repertoires in COVID-19. Germline loops: CDR1 KGHSH, CDR2 LQKENI. The ends lost 3 bases at V and 5 bases at J; junction bases unmatched: 2. The CDR3 contains 15 residues. Participant age was roughly 18 to 90 years, and participants resided in roughly 24 US areas. All exposed participants met a person with COVID-19 within 2 weeks before entering the study. In the original analysis: Amplification of reference gene primers was used by the study to estimate nucleated cell counts. Repertoires were generated with immunoSEQ multiplex PCR, while TCRdb's copy carries only in-frame clones and drops some. The V and J calls and the clone size are those of that table, but D and trimming were determined from the DNA. The sample has some 300,000 clones, just under 90% seen once.

The clonotype was recovered from a woman between 45 and 60 years old who had been exposed to COVID-19. This sequence joins TRBV18 and TRBJ2-1; 12 bases line up with TRBD2. The material sequenced was PBMCs or T cells enriched from blood (not recorded which). The CDR3 sequence: CASSPLAGGNNEQFF. The CDR3 DNA reads TGTGCCAGCTCACCTCTAGCGGGGGGGAACAATGAGCAGTTCTTC.